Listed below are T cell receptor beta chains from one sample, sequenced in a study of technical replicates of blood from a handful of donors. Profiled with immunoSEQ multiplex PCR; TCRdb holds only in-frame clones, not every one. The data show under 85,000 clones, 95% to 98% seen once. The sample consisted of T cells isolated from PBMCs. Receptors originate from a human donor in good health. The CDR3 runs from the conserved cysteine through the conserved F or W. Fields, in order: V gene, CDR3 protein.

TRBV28 CATLVAGEETQYF
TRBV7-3 CASSFGGPDTQYF
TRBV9 CASSAPGQGYEQYF
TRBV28 CASNYDGEETQYF
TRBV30 CAWSVQGAEAFF
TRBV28 CASSGDSYNEQFF
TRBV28 CASSLPTREQYF
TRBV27 CASSLSGSQETQYF
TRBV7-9 CASSFLAGGPSGANVLTF
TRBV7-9 CASSLASGDSQHF
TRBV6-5 CASKASVSYGYTF
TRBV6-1 CASSEVHAFPRAQPQHF
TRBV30 CAWSVGGGDQPQHF
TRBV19 CASTPGTGLNTQYF
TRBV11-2 CASSLLGPAINEQYF
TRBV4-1 CASSQSGLTEAFF
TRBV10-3 CAISDRYEQYF
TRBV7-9 CASSSGTGSYNEQFF
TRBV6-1 CASGRDRGHEQYF
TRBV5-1 CASSLGLAGSLPDTQYF